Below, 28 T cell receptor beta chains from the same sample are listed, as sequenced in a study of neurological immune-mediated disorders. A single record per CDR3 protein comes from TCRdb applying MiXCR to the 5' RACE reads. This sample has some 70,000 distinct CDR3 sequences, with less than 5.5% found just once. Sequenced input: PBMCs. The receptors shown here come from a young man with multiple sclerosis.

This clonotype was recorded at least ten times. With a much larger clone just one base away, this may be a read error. The CDR3 DNA sequence: TGTGCCATCAGTGACACCAAGGGCACTGAAGCTTTCTTT. This encodes CAISDTKGTEAFF. The chain is built from TRBV10-3 and TRBJ1-1, with no clear D. The germline V gene has CDR1 ENHRY and CDR2 SYGVKD. The CDR3 totals 13 residues. Deletions cut 3 bases from V and 4 bases from J, with 9 bases between.

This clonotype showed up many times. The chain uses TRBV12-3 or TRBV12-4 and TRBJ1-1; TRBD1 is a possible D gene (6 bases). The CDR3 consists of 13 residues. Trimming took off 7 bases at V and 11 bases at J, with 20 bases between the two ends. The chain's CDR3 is CASTLRGHHRAFF. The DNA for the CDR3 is TGTGCCAGCACCCTGAGGGGACACCATAGGGCTTTCTTT.

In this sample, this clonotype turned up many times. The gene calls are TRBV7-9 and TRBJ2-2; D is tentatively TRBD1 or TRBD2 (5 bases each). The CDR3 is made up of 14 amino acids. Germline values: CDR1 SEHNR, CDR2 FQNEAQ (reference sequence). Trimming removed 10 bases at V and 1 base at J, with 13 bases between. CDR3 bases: TGTGCCACCGGGACGCCGCTGAACACCGGGGAGCTGTTTTTT. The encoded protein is CATGTPLNTGELFF.

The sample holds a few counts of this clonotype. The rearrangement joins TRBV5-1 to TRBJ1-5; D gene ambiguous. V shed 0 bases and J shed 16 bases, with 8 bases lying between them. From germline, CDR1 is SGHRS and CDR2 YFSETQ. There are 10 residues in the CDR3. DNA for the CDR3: TGCGCCAGCAGCTTGGACCCGAAACATTTT. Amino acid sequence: CASSLDPKHF.

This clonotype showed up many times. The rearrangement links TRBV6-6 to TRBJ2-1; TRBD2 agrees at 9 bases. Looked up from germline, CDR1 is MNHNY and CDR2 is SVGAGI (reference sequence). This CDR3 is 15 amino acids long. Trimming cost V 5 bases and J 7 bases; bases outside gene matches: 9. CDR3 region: CASSDGAGGYNEQFF. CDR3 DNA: TGTGCCAGCAGTGACGGCGCGGGGGGGTATAATGAGCAGTTCTTC.

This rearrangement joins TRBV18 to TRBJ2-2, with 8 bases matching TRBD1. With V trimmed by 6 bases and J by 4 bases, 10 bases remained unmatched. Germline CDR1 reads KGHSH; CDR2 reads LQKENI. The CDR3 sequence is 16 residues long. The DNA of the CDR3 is TGTGCCAGCTCGCGTCCCGGGACAGGTGCCACCGGGGAGCTGTTTTTT. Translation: CASSRPGTGATGELFF.

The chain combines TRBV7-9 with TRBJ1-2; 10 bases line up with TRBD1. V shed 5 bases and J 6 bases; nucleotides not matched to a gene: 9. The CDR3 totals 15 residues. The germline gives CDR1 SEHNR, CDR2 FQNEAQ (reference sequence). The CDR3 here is CASSQRGTGEDGYTF. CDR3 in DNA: TGTGCCAGCAGCCAGCGGGGGACAGGGGAGGATGGCTACACCTTC.

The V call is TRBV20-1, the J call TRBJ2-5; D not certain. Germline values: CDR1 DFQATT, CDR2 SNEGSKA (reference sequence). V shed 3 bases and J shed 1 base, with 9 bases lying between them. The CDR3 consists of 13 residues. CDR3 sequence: CSARGTGQETQYF. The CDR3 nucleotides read TGCAGTGCTAGGGGAACTGGCCAAGAGACCCAGTACTTC.

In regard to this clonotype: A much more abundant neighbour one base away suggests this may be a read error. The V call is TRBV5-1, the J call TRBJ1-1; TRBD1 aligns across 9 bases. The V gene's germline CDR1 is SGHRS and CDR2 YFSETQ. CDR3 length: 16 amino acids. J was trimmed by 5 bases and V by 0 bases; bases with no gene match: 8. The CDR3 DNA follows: TGCGCCAGCAGCTTGGCCCTACAGGGGGCAAGGACTGAAGCTTTCTTT. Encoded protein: CASSLALQGARTEAFF.

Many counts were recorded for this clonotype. This chain's CDR3 is CATSRDQGGIAKNIQYF. As DNA, the CDR3 is TGTGCCACCAGCAGAGATCAGGGGGGGATAGCCAAAAACATTCAGTACTTC. This chain connects TRBV15 to TRBJ2-4; D tentatively fits TRBD1 or TRBD2 (7 bases each). This CDR3 has 17 amino acids. Trimming left V 0 bases short and J 0 bases short, with 12 bases between. Germline V CDR1 and CDR2: LNHNV, YYDKDF (reference sequence).

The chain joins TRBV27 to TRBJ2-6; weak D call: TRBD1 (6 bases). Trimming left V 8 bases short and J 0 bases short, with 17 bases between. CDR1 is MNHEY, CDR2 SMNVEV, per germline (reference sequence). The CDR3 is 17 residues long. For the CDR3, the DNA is TGTGCCAGCTATAAAGGGGGTCCCCTCTCTGGGGCCAACGTCCTGACTTTC. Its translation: CASYKGGPLSGANVLTF.

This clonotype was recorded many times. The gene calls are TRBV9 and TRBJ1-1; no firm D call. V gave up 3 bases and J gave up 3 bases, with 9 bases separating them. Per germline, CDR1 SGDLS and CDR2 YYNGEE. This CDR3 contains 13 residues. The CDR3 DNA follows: TGTGCCAGCAGCGCCCCTGTGTACACTGAAGCTTTCTTT. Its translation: CASSAPVYTEAFF.

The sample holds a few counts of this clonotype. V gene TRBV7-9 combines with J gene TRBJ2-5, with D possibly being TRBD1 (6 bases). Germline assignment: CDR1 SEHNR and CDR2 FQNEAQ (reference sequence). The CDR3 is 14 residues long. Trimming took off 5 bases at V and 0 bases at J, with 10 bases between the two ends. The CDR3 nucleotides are TGTGCCAGCAGCCAGGACAGATACCAAGAGACCCAGTACTTC. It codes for CASSQDRYQETQYF.

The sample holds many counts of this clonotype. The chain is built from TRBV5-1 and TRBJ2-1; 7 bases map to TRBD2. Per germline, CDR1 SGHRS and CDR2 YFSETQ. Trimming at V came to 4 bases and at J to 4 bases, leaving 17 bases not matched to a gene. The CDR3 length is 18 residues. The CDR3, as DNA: TGCGCCAGCAGCGCACCCGTTTTTCTGGCGGGGGTTTACAATGAGCAGTTCTTC. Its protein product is CASSAPVFLAGVYNEQFF. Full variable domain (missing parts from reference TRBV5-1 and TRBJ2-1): KAGVTQTPRYLIKTRGQQVTLSCSPISGHRSVSWYQQTPGQGLQFLFEYFSETQRNKGNFPGRFSGRQFSNSRSEMNVSTLELGDSALYLCASSAPVFLAGVYNEQFFGPGTRLTVL.

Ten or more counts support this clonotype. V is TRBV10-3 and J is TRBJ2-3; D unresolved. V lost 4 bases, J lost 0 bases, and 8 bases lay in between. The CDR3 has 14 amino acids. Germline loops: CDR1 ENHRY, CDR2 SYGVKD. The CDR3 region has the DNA TGTGCCATCAGTGGCGCTGGGAGCACAGATACGCAGTATTTT. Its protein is CAISGAGSTDTQYF.

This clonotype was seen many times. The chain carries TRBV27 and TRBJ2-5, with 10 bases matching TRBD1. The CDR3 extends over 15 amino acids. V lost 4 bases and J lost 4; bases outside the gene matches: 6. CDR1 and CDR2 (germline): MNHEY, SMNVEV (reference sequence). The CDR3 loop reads CASSSMTGGGETQYF. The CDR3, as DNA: TGTGCCAGCAGTTCTATGACAGGGGGCGGAGAGACCCAGTACTTC.

CDR3 DNA: TGTGCCAGCAGCCCCCCGATAGCACGAAACTATGGCTACACCTTC. This encodes CASSPPIARNYGYTF. The chain recombines TRBV3-1 with TRBJ1-2, with no clear D. V shed 4 bases and J shed 2 bases, with 14 bases lying between them. CDR1 and CDR2 from the germline V gene are LGHDT and YNNKEL (reference sequence). The CDR3 totals 15 residues.

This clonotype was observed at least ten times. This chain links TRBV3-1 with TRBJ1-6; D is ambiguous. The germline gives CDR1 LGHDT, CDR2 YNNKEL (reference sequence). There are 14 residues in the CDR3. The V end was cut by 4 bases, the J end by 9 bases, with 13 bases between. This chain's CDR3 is CASSPRRLVSPLHF. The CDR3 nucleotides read TGTGCCAGCAGCCCTCGTCGACTCGTTTCACCCCTCCACTTT.

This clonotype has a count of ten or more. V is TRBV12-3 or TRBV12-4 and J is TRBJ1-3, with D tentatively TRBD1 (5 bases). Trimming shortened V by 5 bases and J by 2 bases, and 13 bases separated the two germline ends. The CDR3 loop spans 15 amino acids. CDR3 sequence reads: CASSRPGIAGNTIYF. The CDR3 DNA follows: TGTGCCAGCAGTAGGCCAGGGATCGCTGGAAACACCATATATTTT.

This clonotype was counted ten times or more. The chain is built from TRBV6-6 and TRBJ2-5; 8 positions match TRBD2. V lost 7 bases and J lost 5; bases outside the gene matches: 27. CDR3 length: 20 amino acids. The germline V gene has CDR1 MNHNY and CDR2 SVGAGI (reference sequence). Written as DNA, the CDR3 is TGTGCCAGCACCACCAGGGTTCGCACGCTAGCGGGTTTTCTTTATGAGACCCAGTACTTC. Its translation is CASTTRVRTLAGFLYETQYF.

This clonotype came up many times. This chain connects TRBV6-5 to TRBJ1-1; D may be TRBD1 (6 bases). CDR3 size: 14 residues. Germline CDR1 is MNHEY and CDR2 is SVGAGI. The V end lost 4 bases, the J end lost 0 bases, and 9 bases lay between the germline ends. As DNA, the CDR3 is TGTGCCAGCAGTTTCGGACAGATGAACACTGAAGCTTTCTTT. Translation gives CASSFGQMNTEAFF.

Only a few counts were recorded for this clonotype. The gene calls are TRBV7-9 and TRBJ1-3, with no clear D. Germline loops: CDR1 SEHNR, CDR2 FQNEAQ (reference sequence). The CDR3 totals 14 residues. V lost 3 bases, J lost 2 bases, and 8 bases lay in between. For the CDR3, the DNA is TGTGCCAGCAGCTTTATTGGAACTGGAAACACCATATATTTT. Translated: CASSFIGTGNTIYF.

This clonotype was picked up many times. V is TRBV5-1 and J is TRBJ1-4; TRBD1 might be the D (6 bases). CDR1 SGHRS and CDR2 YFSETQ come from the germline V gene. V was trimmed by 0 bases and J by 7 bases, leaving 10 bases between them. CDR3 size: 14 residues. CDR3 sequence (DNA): TGCGCCAGCAGCTTGGGCACAGGGATTGAAAAACTGTTTTTT. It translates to CASSLGTGIEKLFF.

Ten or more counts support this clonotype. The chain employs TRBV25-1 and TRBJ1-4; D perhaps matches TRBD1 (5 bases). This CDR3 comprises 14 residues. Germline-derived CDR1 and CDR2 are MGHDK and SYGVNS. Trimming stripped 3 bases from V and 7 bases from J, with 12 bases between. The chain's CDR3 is CASSEEGRGEKLFF. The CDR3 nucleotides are TGTGCCAGCAGTGAGGAGGGTAGGGGTGAAAAACTGTTTTTT.

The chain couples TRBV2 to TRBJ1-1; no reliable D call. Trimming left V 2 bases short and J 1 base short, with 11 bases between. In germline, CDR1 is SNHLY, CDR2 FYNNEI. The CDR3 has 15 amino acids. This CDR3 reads CASSESEDGNTEAFF. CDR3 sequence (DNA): TGTGCCAGCAGTGAATCCGAGGACGGGAACACTGAAGCTTTCTTT.

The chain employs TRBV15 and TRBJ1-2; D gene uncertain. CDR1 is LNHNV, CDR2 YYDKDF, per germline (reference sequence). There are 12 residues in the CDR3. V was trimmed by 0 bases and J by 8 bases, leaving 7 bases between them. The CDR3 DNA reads TGTGCCACCAGCAGAGATGGGAAAGGCTACACCTTC. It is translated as CATSRDGKGYTF.

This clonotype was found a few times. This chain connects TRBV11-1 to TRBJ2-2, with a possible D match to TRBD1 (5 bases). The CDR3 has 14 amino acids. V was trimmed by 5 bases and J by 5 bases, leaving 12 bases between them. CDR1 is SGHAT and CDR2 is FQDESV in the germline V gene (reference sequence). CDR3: CASSPGSGTGELFF. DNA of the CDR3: TGTGCCAGCAGCCCCGGGTCAGGGACCGGGGAGCTGTTTTTT.

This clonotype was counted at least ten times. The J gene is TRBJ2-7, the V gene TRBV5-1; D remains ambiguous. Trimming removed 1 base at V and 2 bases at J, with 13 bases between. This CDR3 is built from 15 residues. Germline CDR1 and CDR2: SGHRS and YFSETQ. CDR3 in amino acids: CASSLSSYGTYEQYF. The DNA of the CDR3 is TGCGCCAGCAGCTTGAGTTCGTACGGAACCTACGAGCAGTACTTC.